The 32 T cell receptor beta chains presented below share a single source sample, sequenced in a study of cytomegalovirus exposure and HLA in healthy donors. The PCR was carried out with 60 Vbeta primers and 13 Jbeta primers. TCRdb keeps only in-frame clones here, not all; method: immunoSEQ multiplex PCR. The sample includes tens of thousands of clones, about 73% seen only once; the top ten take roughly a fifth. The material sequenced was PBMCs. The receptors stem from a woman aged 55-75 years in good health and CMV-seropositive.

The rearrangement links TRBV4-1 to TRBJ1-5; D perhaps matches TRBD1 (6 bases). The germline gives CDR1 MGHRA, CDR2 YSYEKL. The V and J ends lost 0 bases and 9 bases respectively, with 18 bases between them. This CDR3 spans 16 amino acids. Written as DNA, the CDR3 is TGCGCCAGCAGCCAAGATCGGGACATCGGAACGGGGCCCCAGCATTTT. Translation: CASSQDRDIGTGPQHF.

The DNA of the CDR3 is TGTGCCAGCAGATATAAAATTCTTAGGGGCAGGAGGAACACTGAAGCTTTCTTT. Translated: CASRYKILRGRRNTEAFF. V gene TRBV7-9 combines with J gene TRBJ1-1, with D possibly matching TRBD1 (5 bases). The germline gives CDR1 SEHNR, CDR2 FQNEAQ (reference sequence). The CDR3 spans 18 residues. Trimming removed 6 bases from V and 1 base from J, with 24 bases in between.

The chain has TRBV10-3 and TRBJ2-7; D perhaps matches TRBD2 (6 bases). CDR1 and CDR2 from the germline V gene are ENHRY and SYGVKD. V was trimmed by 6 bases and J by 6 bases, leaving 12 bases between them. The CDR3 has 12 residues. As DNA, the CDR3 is TGTGCCATCAGCCAGGGAGCGGGCGAGCAGTACTTC. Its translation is CAISQGAGEQYF.

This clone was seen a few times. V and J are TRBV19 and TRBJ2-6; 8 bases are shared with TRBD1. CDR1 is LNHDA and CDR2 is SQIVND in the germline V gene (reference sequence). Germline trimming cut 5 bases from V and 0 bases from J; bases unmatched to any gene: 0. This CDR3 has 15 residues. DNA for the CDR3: TGTGCCAGTAGTGACAGGGGCTCTGGGGCCAACGTCCTGACTTTC. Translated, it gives CASSDRGSGANVLTF.

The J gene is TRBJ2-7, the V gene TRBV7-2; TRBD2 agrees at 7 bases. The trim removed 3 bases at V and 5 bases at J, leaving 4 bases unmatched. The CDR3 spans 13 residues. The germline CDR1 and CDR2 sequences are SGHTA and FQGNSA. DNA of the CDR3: TGTGCCAGCAGCTTCGGGGAGGGGAACGAGCAGTACTTC. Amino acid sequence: CASSFGEGNEQYF.

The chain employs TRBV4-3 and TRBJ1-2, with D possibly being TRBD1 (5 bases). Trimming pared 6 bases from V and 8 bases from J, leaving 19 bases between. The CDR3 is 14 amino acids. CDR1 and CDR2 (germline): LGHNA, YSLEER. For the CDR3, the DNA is TGCGCCAGCAGTCCCTCGAGGGACGGGAGGGGCTACACCTTC. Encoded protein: CASSPSRDGRGYTF.

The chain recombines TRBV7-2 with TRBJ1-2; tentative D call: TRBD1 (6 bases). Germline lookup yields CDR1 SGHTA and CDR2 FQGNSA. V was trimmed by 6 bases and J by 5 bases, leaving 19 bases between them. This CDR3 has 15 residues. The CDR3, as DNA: TGTGCCAGCAGGAACGGGAGGATCCAGGGGTATGGCTACACCTTC. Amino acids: CASRNGRIQGYGYTF.

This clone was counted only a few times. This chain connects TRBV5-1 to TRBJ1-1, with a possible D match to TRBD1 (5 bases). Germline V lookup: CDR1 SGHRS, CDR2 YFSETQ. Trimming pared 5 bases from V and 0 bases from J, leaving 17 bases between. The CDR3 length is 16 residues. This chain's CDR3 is CASSPLTEFMNTEAFF. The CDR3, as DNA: TGCGCCAGCAGTCCTTTGACAGAATTCATGAACACTGAAGCTTTCTTT.

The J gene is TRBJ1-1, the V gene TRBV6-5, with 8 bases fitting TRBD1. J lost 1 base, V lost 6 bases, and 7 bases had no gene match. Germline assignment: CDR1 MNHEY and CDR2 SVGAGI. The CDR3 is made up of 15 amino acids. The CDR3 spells CASSATGTGNTEAFF. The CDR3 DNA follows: TGTGCCAGCAGCGCTACCGGGACAGGGAACACTGAAGCTTTCTTT.

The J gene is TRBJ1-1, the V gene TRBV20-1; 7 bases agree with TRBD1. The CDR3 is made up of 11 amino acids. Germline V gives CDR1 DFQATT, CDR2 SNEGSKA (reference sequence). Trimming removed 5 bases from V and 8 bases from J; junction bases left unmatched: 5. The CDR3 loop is CSAPGQTEAFF. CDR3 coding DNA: TGCAGTGCTCCGGGACAGACCGAAGCTTTCTTT.

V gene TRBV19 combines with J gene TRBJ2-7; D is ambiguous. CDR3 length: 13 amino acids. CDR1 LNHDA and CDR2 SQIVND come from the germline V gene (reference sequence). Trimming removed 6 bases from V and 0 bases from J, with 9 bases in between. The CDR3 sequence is CASRPASSYEQYF. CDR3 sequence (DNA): TGTGCCAGTAGACCCGCGAGCTCCTACGAGCAGTACTTC.

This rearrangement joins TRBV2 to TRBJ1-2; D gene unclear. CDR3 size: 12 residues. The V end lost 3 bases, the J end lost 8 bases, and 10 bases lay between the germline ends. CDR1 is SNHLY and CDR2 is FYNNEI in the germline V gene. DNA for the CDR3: TGTGCCAGCAGTGAGGTCCAACGGGGCTACACCTTC. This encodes CASSEVQRGYTF. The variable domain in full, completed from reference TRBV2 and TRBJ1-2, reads EPEVTQTPSHQVTQMGQEVILRCVPISNHLYFYWYRQILGQKVEFLVSFYNNEISEKSEIFDDQFSVERPDGSNFTLKIRSTKLEDSAMYFCASSEVQRGYTFGSGTRLTVV.

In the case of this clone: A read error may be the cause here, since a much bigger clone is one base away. CDR3 residues: CASTAGETQYF. CDR3 sequence (DNA): TGCGCCAGCACTGCGGGGGAGACCCAGTACTTC. The rearrangement links TRBV10-1 to TRBJ2-5; TRBD2 is a possible D gene (6 bases). V shed 7 bases and J shed 5 bases, with 8 bases lying between them. From germline, CDR1 is WNHNN and CDR2 SYGVQD (reference sequence). The length of the CDR3 is 11 residues.

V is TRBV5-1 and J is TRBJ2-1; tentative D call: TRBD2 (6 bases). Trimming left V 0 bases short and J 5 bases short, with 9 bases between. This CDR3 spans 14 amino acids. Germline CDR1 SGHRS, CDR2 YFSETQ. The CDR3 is CASSLGSGDNEQFF. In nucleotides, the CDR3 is TGCGCCAGCAGCTTGGGATCGGGGGACAATGAGCAGTTCTTC. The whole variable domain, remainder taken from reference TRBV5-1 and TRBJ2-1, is KAGVTQTPRYLIKTRGQQVTLSCSPISGHRSVSWYQQTPGQGLQFLFEYFSETQRNKGNFPGRFSGRQFSNSRSEMNVSTLELGDSALYLCASSLGSGDNEQFFGPGTRLTVL.

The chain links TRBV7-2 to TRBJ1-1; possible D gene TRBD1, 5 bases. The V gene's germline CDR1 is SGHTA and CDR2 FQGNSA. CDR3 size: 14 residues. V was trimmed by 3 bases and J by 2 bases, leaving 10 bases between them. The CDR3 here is CASSFSQGNTEAFF. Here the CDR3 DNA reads TGTGCCAGCAGCTTTTCCCAGGGAAACACTGAAGCTTTCTTT.

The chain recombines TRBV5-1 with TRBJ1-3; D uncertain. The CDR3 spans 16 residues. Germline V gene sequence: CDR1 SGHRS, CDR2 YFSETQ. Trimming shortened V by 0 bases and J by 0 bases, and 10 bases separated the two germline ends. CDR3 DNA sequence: TGCGCCAGCAGCTTGGCCGGGAAGGTCTCTGGAAACACCATATATTTT. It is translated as CASSLAGKVSGNTIYF. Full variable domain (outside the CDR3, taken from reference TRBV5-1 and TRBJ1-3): KAGVTQTPRYLIKTRGQQVTLSCSPISGHRSVSWYQQTPGQGLQFLFEYFSETQRNKGNFPGRFSGRQFSNSRSEMNVSTLELGDSALYLCASSLAGKVSGNTIYFGEGSWLTVV.

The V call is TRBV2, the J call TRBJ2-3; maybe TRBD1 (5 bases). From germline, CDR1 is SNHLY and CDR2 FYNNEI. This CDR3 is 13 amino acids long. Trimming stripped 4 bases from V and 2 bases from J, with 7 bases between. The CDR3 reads CASSGQITDTQYF. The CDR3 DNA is TGTGCCAGCAGTGGACAGATCACAGATACGCAGTATTTT.

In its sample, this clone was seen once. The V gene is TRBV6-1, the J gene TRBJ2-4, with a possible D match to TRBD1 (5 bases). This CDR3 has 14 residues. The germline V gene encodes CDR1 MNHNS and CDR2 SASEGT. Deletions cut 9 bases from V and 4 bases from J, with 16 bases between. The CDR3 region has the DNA TGTGCCAGTCTTGAGTTGGGGCAGAAAAACATTCAGTACTTC. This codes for CASLELGQKNIQYF.

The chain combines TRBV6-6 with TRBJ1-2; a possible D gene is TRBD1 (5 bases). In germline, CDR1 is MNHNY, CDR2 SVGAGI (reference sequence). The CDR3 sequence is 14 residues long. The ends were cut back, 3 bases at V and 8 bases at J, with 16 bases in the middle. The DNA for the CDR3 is TGTGCCAGCAGTTATGAGGACATTTTTTACGGCTACACCTTC. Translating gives CASSYEDIFYGYTF.

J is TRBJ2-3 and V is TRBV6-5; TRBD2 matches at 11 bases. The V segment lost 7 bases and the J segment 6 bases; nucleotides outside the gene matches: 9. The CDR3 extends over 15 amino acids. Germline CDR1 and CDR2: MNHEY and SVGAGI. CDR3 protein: CASTRSGGAWDTQYF. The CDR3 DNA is TGTGCCAGCACCCGTAGCGGGGGGGCCTGGGATACGCAGTATTTT.

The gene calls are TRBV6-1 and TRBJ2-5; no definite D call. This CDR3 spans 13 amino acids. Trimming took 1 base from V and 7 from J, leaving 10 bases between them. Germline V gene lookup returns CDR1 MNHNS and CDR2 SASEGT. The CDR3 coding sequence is TGTGCCAGCAGTGAAGAACGAAGTAGGACCCAGTACTTC. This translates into CASSEERSRTQYF.

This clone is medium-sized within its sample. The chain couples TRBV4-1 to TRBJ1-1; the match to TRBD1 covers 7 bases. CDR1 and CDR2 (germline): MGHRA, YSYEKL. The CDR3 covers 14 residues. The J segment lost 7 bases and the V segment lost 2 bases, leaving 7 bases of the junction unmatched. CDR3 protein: CASSQPLRGNEAFF. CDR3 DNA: TGCGCCAGCAGCCAACCCCTCAGGGGGAATGAAGCTTTCTTT.

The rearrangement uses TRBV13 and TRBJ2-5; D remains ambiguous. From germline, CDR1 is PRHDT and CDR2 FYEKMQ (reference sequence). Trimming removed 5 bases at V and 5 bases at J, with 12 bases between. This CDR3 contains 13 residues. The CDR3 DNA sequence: TGTGCCAGCAGCCCGGCCTCCGGGGAGACCCAGTACTTC. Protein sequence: CASSPASGETQYF.

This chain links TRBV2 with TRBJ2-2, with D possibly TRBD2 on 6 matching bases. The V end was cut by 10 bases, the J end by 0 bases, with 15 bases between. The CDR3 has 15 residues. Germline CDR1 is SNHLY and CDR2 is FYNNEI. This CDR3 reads CATPQGGPNTGELFF. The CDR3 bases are TGTGCCACCCCCCAGGGAGGACCGAACACCGGGGAGCTGTTTTTT.

Written as DNA, the CDR3 is TGCGCCAGCAGCCCCGACAGGGGGGAGGCCAATAATGAAAAACTGTTTTTT. Its translation is CASSPDRGEANNEKLFF. The rearrangement links TRBV5-1 to TRBJ1-4; 9 bases match TRBD1. The germline V gene encodes CDR1 SGHRS and CDR2 YFSETQ. CDR3 size: 17 residues. The trim removed 4 bases at V and 4 bases at J, leaving 11 bases unmatched. Full variable domain (outside the CDR3, taken from reference TRBV5-1 and TRBJ1-4): KAGVTQTPRYLIKTRGQQVTLSCSPISGHRSVSWYQQTPGQGLQFLFEYFSETQRNKGNFPGRFSGRQFSNSRSEMNVSTLELGDSALYLCASSPDRGEANNEKLFFGSGTQLSVL.

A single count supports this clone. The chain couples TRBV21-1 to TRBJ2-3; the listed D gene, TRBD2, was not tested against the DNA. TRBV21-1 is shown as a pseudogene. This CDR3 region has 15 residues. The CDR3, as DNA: TGTGCCAGCAGCTCCCGACTATTAGCCACAGATACGCAGTATTTT. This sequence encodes CASSSRLLATDTQYF.

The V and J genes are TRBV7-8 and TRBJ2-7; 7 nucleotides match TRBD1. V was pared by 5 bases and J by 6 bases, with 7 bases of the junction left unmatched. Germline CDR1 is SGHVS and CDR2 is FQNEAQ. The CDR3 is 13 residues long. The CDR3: CASSGTGVGEQYF. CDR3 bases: TGTGCCAGCAGCGGTACAGGGGTTGGCGAGCAGTACTTC.

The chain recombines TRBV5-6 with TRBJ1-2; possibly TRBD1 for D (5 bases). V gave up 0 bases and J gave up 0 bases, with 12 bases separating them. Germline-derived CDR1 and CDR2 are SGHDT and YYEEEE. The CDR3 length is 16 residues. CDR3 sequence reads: CASSLVRDSTNYGYTF. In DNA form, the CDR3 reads TGTGCCAGCAGCTTGGTTCGGGACTCCACTAACTATGGCTACACCTTC.

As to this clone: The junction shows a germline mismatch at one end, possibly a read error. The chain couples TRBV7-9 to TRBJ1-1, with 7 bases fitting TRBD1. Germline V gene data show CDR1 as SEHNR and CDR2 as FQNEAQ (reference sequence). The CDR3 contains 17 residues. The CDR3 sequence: CSSSLTGGGWMNTEAFF. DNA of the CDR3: TGTTCCAGCAGCCTGACAGGAGGGGGCTGGATGAACACTGAAGCTTTCTTT.

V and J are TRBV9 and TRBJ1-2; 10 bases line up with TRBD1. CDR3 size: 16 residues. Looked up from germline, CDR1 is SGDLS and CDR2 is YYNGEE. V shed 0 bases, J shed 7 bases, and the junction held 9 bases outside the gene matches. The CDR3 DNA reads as TGTGCCAGCAGCGTAGCGAAGACAGGGGGCTATTTTGGCTACACCTTC. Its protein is CASSVAKTGGYFGYTF.

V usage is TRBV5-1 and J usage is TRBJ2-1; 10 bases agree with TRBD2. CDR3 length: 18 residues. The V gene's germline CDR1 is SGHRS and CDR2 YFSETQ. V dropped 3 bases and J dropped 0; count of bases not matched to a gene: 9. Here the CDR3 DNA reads TGCGCCAGCAGCTCGCTAGCGGGGGAGACCAGCTCCTACAATGAGCAGTTCTTC. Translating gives CASSSLAGETSSYNEQFF. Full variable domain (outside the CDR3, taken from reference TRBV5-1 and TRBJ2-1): KAGVTQTPRYLIKTRGQQVTLSCSPISGHRSVSWYQQTPGQGLQFLFEYFSETQRNKGNFPGRFSGRQFSNSRSEMNVSTLELGDSALYLCASSSLAGETSSYNEQFFGPGTRLTVL.

CDR3 DNA: TGTGCCAGCAGCGCGGATACAGGGGCGATCTACGAGCAGTACTTC. This translates into CASSADTGAIYEQYF. The chain combines TRBV9 with TRBJ2-7, with TRBD1 matching 7 bases. The V segment lost 3 bases and the J segment 3 bases; nucleotides outside the gene matches: 9. The CDR3 spans 15 residues. CDR1 is SGDLS, CDR2 YYNGEE, per germline.